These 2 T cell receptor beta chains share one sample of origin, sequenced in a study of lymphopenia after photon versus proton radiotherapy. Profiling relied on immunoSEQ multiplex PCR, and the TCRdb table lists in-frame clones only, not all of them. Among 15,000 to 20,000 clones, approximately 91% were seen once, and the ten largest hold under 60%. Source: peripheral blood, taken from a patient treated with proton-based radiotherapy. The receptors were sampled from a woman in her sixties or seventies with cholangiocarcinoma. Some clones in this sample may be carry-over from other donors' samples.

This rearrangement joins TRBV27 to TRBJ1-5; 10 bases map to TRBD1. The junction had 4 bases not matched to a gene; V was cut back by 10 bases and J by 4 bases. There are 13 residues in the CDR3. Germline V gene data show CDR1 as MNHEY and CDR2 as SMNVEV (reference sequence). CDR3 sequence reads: CATRTGGNQPQHF. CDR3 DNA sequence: TGTGCCACCCGGACAGGGGGTAATCAGCCCCAGCATTTT.

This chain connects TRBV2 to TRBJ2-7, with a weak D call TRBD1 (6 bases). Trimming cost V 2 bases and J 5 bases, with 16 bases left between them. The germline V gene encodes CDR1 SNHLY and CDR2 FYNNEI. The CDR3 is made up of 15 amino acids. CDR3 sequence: CASSESPTGTHEQYF. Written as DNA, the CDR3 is TGTGCCAGCAGTGAATCACCCACAGGGACCCACGAGCAGTACTTC.